These 14 T cell receptor beta chains came from one sample sequenced in a study of blood T cell repertoires in COVID-19. The repertoire was sequenced with immunoSEQ multiplex PCR; TCRdb's copy has only in-frame clones and lacks some. The sample carries under 300,000 clones, about 83% recorded once. Input material: peripheral blood. All receptors derive from a man aged 25 to 40 who had recovered from COVID-19.

About this clone itself: Other nucleotide sequences from this sample produce the same CDR3. This chain connects TRBV5-1 to TRBJ2-3; D is perhaps TRBD1 (6 bases). CDR1 and CDR2 (germline): SGHRS, YFSETQ. The CDR3 has 15 residues. Trimming took off 3 bases at V and 0 bases at J, with 11 bases between the two ends. The CDR3 loop is CASSSGQTSTDTQYF. In DNA form, the CDR3 reads TGCGCCAGCAGCTCAGGACAGACAAGCACAGATACGCAGTATTTT.

This clone was seen ten or more times. Other DNA variants within this sample encode the same CDR3. The gene calls are TRBV6-4 and TRBJ2-6, with 12 bases that match TRBD2. The CDR3 loop spans 16 amino acids. Trimming cost V 4 bases and J 4 bases; bases outside gene matches: 2. Germline CDR1 MRHNA, CDR2 SNTAGT. The CDR3 bases are TGTGCCAGCAGTGCTAGCGGGGGGGCCGGGGCCAACGTCCTGACTTTC. Translated, it gives CASSASGGAGANVLTF.

This chain connects TRBV28 to TRBJ2-3; no reliable D call. V lost 4 bases, J lost 6 bases, and 5 bases lay in between. The CDR3 covers 11 residues. Germline-derived CDR1 and CDR2 are MDHEN and SYDVKM. The CDR3 nucleotides read TGTGCCAGCAGTTCCCTGGATACGCAGTATTTT. Amino acids: CASSSLDTQYF. The full variable domain, with the rest looked up from reference TRBV28 and TRBJ2-3, is DVKVTQSSRYLVKRTGEKVFLECVQDMDHENMFWYRQDPGLGLRLIYFSYDVKMKEKGDIPEGYSVSREKKERFSLILESASTNQTSMYLCASSSLDTQYFGPGTRLTVL.

The chain employs TRBV4-1 and TRBJ1-5; D not resolved. V lost 1 base and J 6 bases, leaving 13 bases between the germline ends. The CDR3 length is 15 residues. Germline V CDR1 and CDR2: MGHRA, YSYEKL. CDR3 region: CASSQGLLEGQPQHF. For the CDR3, the DNA is TGCGCCAGCAGCCAAGGTCTTTTGGAGGGTCAGCCCCAGCATTTT.

The chain combines TRBV6-6 with TRBJ2-5, with TRBD2 as a possible D gene (5 bases). The V and J ends lost 2 bases and 7 bases respectively, with 8 bases between them. Germline lookup yields CDR1 MNHNY and CDR2 SVGAGI (reference sequence). The CDR3 contains 12 residues. The CDR3 DNA follows: TGTGCCAGCAGTTACGATGCGGGGACCCAGTACTTC. The encoded protein is CASSYDAGTQYF.

The V gene is TRBV7-3, the J gene TRBJ2-2; TRBD1 matches 8 bases. CDR1 SGHTA and CDR2 FQGTGA come from the germline V gene. The CDR3 length is 14 residues. With 5 bases clipped from V and 8 bases from J, the junction kept 7 bases outside the gene matches. CDR3: CASSSQGARGELFF. As DNA, the CDR3 is TGTGCCAGCAGCAGCCAGGGGGCGCGTGGGGAGCTGTTTTTT.

The V and J genes are TRBV10-3 and TRBJ2-3; TRBD2 is a possible D gene (6 bases). Trimming removed 0 bases at V and 7 bases at J, with 20 bases between. This CDR3 spans 17 amino acids. Germline V gene sequence: CDR1 ENHRY, CDR2 SYGVKD. CDR3 bases: TGTGCCATCAGTGAGTCGACTCTTGGGGGGACTGCGAATACGCAGTATTTT. Translated, it gives CAISESTLGGTANTQYF.

This sequence joins TRBV5-1 and TRBJ1-2; D possibly corresponds to TRBD1 (5 bases). CDR1 is SGHRS and CDR2 is YFSETQ in the germline V gene. The V gene lost 4 bases and the J gene lost 9 bases, with 10 bases spanning the gap. There are 11 residues in the CDR3. For the CDR3, the DNA is TGCGCCAGCAGCCTGTGGGGCAGCTACACCTTC. Translating it yields CASSLWGSYTF.

This clone was counted ten times or more. The chain is built from TRBV18 and TRBJ1-2; unclear D gene. CDR3 length equals 15 residues. V was clipped by 0 bases and J by 3 bases, with 11 bases between them. The germline V gene encodes CDR1 KGHSH and CDR2 LQKENI. In DNA form, the CDR3 reads TGTGCCAGCTCACCACCGACGGGGAACGACTATGGCTACACCTTC. Protein: CASSPPTGNDYGYTF. The complete variable domain, with remaining parts taken from reference TRBV18 and TRBJ1-2, reads NAGVMQNPRHLVRRRGQEARLRCSPMKGHSHVYWYRQLPEEGLKFMVYLQKENIIDESGMPKERFSAEFPKEGPSILRIQQVVRGDSAAYFCASSPPTGNDYGYTFGSGTRLTVV.

The chain is built from TRBV6-5 and TRBJ2-3, with 7 bases identical to TRBD2. This CDR3 region has 15 residues. The germline V gene has CDR1 MNHEY and CDR2 SVGAGI. V trimming: 4 bases; J trimming: 1 base; junction bases outside the gene matches: 5. The CDR3 DNA reads as TGTGCCAGCAGTTGGGACTACGCTCGCACAGATACGCAGTATTTT. This sequence encodes CASSWDYARTDTQYF.

This clone was picked up a small number of times. The chain uses TRBV3-1 (or the pseudogene TRBV3-2) and TRBJ2-3, with 8 positions matching TRBD1. Germline assignment: CDR1 LGHDT and CDR2 YNNKEL (reference sequence). With V trimmed by 4 bases and J by 0 bases, 3 bases remained unmatched. CDR3 length: 15 residues. This CDR3 is CASSPGQGSTDTQYF. CDR3 DNA sequence: TGTGCCAGCAGCCCAGGACAGGGAAGCACAGATACGCAGTATTTT.

This sequence joins TRBV7-8 and TRBJ2-7; D unresolved. The CDR3 totals 13 residues. The germline CDR1 and CDR2 sequences are SGHVS and FQNEAQ. The V gene lost 1 base and the J gene lost 3 bases, with 7 bases spanning the gap. CDR3 bases: TGTGCCAGCAGCTTAGGCCAGAACTACGAGCAGTACGTC. Translation: CASSLGQNYEQYV.

V usage is TRBV28 and J usage is TRBJ2-3; TRBD2 matches at 13 bases. The CDR3 loop spans 16 amino acids. Germline CDR1 is MDHEN and CDR2 is SYDVKM. Trimming cost V 5 bases and J 2 bases; bases outside gene matches: 4. CDR3 sequence reads: CASSRLAGGHTDTQYF. In DNA, the CDR3 is TGTGCCAGCAGTAGACTAGCGGGGGGTCACACAGATACGCAGTATTTT.

This sequence joins TRBV18 and TRBJ2-7; a weak D match, TRBD1 (6 bases). Germline-derived CDR1 and CDR2 are KGHSH and LQKENI. V was pared by 3 bases and J by 4 bases, with 7 bases between. The CDR3 runs 12 residues. This chain's CDR3 is CASSPDRYEQYV. Written as DNA, the CDR3 is TGTGCCAGCTCACCTGACAGGTACGAGCAGTACGTC.